A single sample gave rise to the 26 T cell receptor beta chains below, sequenced in a study of response to subunit inactivated influenza vaccine. TCRdb recomputed calls from the RT-PCR reads with MiXCR, one row per CDR3 protein. The sample lists fewer than 550,000 distinct CDR3 sequences, less than 30% seen once, with 1.5% to 2% in the top ten. Specimen: CD4+ T cells sorted from PBMCs, collected about 5 days after vaccination. These receptors came from a man aged 45-60 years who received an inactivated influenza vaccine.

The V and J genes are TRBV9 and TRBJ1-2; 8 positions match TRBD1. CDR3 size: 14 residues. V lost 3 bases to trimming and J lost 4 bases; unmatched junction nucleotides: 5. CDR1 SGDLS and CDR2 YYNGEE come from the germline V gene. The CDR3 loop reads CASSATGTGYGYTF. The CDR3 DNA follows: TGTGCCAGCAGCGCGACTGGGACAGGCTATGGCTACACCTTC.

The V gene is TRBV20-1, the J gene TRBJ2-3; D is uncertain. CDR1 and CDR2 from the germline V gene are DFQATT and SNEGSKA (reference sequence). The length of the CDR3 is 15 residues. The V and J ends lost 7 bases and 2 bases respectively, with 19 bases between them. CDR3 bases: TGCAGTGTTCCAAGACTGGGCCTAAACACAGATACGCAGTATTTT. Translated, it gives CSVPRLGLNTDTQYF.

DNA for the CDR3: TGTGCCAGCAGCGGGGGGGACTTCCTCTCGGGGAATGAGCAGTTCTTC. Translated: CASSGGDFLSGNEQFF. The chain is built from TRBV7-3 and TRBJ2-1; TRBD2 agrees at 7 bases. The CDR3 is 16 amino acids. Germline CDR1 SGHTA, CDR2 FQGTGA. Trimming cost V 5 bases and J 7 bases; bases outside gene matches: 14.

This clonotype was seen only a few times. This sequence joins TRBV6-2 or TRBV6-3 and TRBJ2-3; D is unresolved. CDR1 and CDR2 from the germline V gene are MNHEY and SVGEGT. CDR3 length equals 17 residues. The germline V and J ends were trimmed by 0 bases and 2 bases, with 15 bases remaining between them. CDR3 region: CASSYSIAAVLTDTQYF. CDR3 bases: TGTGCCAGCAGTTACTCGATAGCCGCAGTCCTCACAGATACGCAGTATTTT.

The J gene is TRBJ2-7, the V gene TRBV7-8; 12 nucleotides line up with TRBD2. This CDR3 contains 15 residues. The junction had 3 bases not matched to a gene; V was cut back by 6 bases and J by 0 bases. Per germline, CDR1 SGHVS and CDR2 FQNEAQ. Written as DNA, the CDR3 is TGTGCCAGCAGATCGACTAGCGGGAGCTCCTACGAGCAGTACTTC. It is translated as CASRSTSGSSYEQYF. The whole variable domain, remainder taken from reference TRBV7-8 and TRBJ2-7, is GAGVSQSPRYKVAKRGQDVALRCDPISGHVSLFWYQQALGQGPEFLTYFQNEAQLDKSGLPSDRFFAERPEGSVSTLKIQRTQQEDSAVYLCASRSTSGSSYEQYFGPGTRLTVT.

The rearrangement uses TRBV11-2 and TRBJ2-7, with 11 nucleotides matching TRBD2. Looked up from germline, CDR1 is SGHAT and CDR2 is FQNNGV. Trimming cost V 1 base and J 6 bases; bases outside gene matches: 14. This CDR3 contains 18 residues. The CDR3 region has the DNA TGTGCCAGCAGCTTAGGGTACCCGGGTTTAGCGGGAGGGCTCGAGCAGTACTTC. Its translation is CASSLGYPGLAGGLEQYF.

As concerns this clonotype: One end of the junction fails to match germline, which may point to a read error. The V and J genes are TRBV5-6 and TRBJ2-1; D might be TRBD2 (6 bases). The CDR3 has 14 amino acids. The germline gives CDR1 SGHDT, CDR2 YYEEEE. The DNA for the CDR3 is TGTGCCAGCAGCCTCCGGGACTCCCACAATGAGCAGTTCTTC. Translation: CASSLRDSHNEQFF. The full variable domain, in which reference TRBV5-6 and TRBJ2-1 provide the parts outside the CDR3, is DAGVTQSPTHLIKTRGQQVTLRCSPKSGHDTVSWYQQALGQGPQFIFQYYEEEERQRGNFPDRFSGHQFPNYSSELNVNALLLGDSALYLCASSLRDSHNEQFFGPGTRLTVL.

This clonotype was seen a few times. The chain has TRBV4-2 and TRBJ1-1; D remains unclear. The CDR3 length is 13 residues. Germline CDR1 LGHNA, CDR2 YNFKEQ. Trimming took off 7 bases at V and 1 base at J, with 10 bases between the two ends. CDR3 protein: CASTRVENTEAFF. The CDR3 bases are TGTGCCAGCACCCGGGTAGAGAACACTGAAGCTTTCTTT.

V is TRBV12-3 or TRBV12-4 and J is TRBJ2-1; D perhaps matches TRBD2 (5 bases). CDR3 length equals 12 residues. Deletions cut 4 bases from V and 15 bases from J, with 16 bases between. The CDR3 protein is CASSYSGPRLFF. DNA for the CDR3: TGTGCCAGCAGTTACAGCGGTCCTCGGCTGTTCTTC.

V is TRBV6-5 and J is TRBJ2-2, with TRBD2 matching over 7 bases. V dropped 1 base and J dropped 5; count of bases not matched to a gene: 4. CDR3 length equals 15 residues. Germline CDR1 is MNHEY and CDR2 is SVGAGI. The CDR3 region has the DNA TGTGCCAGCAGTTACTACCCTAGCGGAACCGGGGAGCTGTTTTTT. This codes for CASSYYPSGTGELFF.

This clonotype occurred a few times. The chain joins TRBV6-1 to TRBJ1-3; maybe TRBD1 (5 bases). With 7 bases removed from V and 0 bases from J, the gap between germline ends came to 13 bases. Per germline, CDR1 MNHNS and CDR2 SASEGT. The CDR3 is made up of 15 amino acids. In DNA form, the CDR3 reads TGTGCCAGCAAGGGGAAGCCCAGCTCTGGAAACACCATATATTTT. It encodes CASKGKPSSGNTIYF.

This clonotype appeared a single time. The chain employs TRBV20-1 and TRBJ1-5; no firm D call. CDR3 size: 14 residues. Germline V CDR1 and CDR2: DFQATT, SNEGSKA (reference sequence). Between the trimmed V and J ends, which lost 1 base and 4 bases, there was a span of 11 bases. In nucleotides, the CDR3 is TGCAGTGCTAGAGCCCCGGGCGGGAATCAGCCCCAGCATTTT. Translating gives CSARAPGGNQPQHF.

This clonotype was counted only a few times. Here the CDR3 DNA reads TGCAGTGCGGGTGGGCCCCTTGGGAATACGCAGTATTTT. As protein: CSAGGPLGNTQYF. The chain recombines TRBV20-1 with TRBJ2-3; D remains unclear. This CDR3 has 13 residues. The V gene lost 6 bases and the J gene lost 7 bases, with 17 bases spanning the gap. Germline CDR1 DFQATT, CDR2 SNEGSKA (reference sequence).

This clonotype was seen a handful of times. V usage is TRBV24-1 and J usage is TRBJ2-1; D unresolved. The germline CDR1 and CDR2 sequences are KGHDR and SFDVKD. This CDR3 has 12 amino acids. Trimming removed 4 bases from V and 8 bases from J, with 8 bases in between. This CDR3 reads CATSEFEDEQFF. The CDR3, as DNA: TGTGCCACCAGTGAGTTTGAGGATGAGCAGTTCTTC.

V is TRBV28 and J is TRBJ2-2; D ambiguous. Germline V gene data show CDR1 as MDHEN and CDR2 as SYDVKM. The CDR3 is 13 residues long. Trimming stripped 6 bases from V and 8 bases from J, with 13 bases between. The DNA for the CDR3 is TGTGCCAGCAGCCCTATTTTGGCGGGGGAGCTGTTTTTT. The encoded protein is CASSPILAGELFF.

The gene calls are TRBV20-1 and TRBJ2-1; no clear D. Germline V CDR1 and CDR2: DFQATT, SNEGSKA (reference sequence). The CDR3 consists of 14 residues. Trimming removed 6 bases from V and 4 bases from J, with 16 bases in between. CDR3 coding DNA: TGCAGTGCACCCTTCCGGGCTAGATACAATGAGCAGTTCTTC. It is translated as CSAPFRARYNEQFF.

There are a few counts of this clonotype. The chain carries TRBV12-3 or TRBV12-4 and TRBJ1-4; 8 nucleotides align to TRBD1. The V segment lost 4 bases and the J segment 10 bases; nucleotides outside the gene matches: 2. The CDR3 consists of 12 residues. CDR3 in DNA: TGTGCCAGCAGTTCTGACAGGGGAAAACTGTTTTTT. It specifies CASSSDRGKLFF.

A few counts support this clonotype. The chain carries TRBV7-2 and TRBJ1-1, with 7 nucleotides matching TRBD1. CDR3 length: 14 residues. V gave up 5 bases and J gave up 6 bases; unmatched junction bases: 9. Germline V gives CDR1 SGHTA, CDR2 FQGNSA. The CDR3: CASSPRQGRPEAFF. DNA of the CDR3: TGTGCCAGCAGCCCGAGACAGGGACGGCCTGAAGCTTTCTTT. The full variable domain, rest sourced from reference TRBV7-2 and TRBJ1-1, is GAGVSQSPSNKVTEKGKDVELRCDPISGHTALYWYRQSLGQGLEFLIYFQGNSAPDKSGLPSDRFSAERTGGSVSTLTIQRTQQEDSAVYLCASSPRQGRPEAFFGQGTRLTVV.

The CDR3 is CASSSTNSPGELFF. CDR3 in DNA: TGTGCCAGCAGCTCGACCAACAGCCCCGGGGAGCTGTTTTTT. V is TRBV7-3 and J is TRBJ2-2; D uncertain. Germline assignment: CDR1 SGHTA and CDR2 FQGTGA. The CDR3 consists of 14 residues. Trimming removed 4 bases at V and 6 bases at J, with 12 bases between.

The rearrangement links TRBV5-1 to TRBJ2-7, with 12 bases lining up with TRBD2. The CDR3 is made up of 18 amino acids. Germline V gene lookup returns CDR1 SGHRS and CDR2 YFSETQ. V lost 0 bases, J lost 4 bases, and 11 bases stayed unmatched. Written as DNA, the CDR3 is TGCGCCAGCAGCTTGGGACTAGCGGGGGCCATATTCATTTACGAGCAGTACTTC. As protein: CASSLGLAGAIFIYEQYF.

Many counts were recorded for this clonotype. The chain carries TRBV7-6 and TRBJ2-3; 7 bases map to TRBD2. J lost 9 bases, V lost 5 bases, and 17 bases had no gene match. There are 16 residues in the CDR3. CDR1 is SGHVS and CDR2 is FNYEAQ in the germline V gene. The CDR3: CASSGSSGLSGGTQYF. The CDR3 nucleotides are TGTGCCAGCAGCGGCTCTAGCGGCCTTAGCGGAGGGACGCAGTATTTT.

The gene calls are TRBV12-3 or TRBV12-4 and TRBJ2-7, with D perhaps TRBD2 (5 bases). Trimming cost V 5 bases and J 12 bases, with 17 bases left between them. CDR3 length equals 12 residues. In nucleotides, the CDR3 is TGTGCCAGCAGTCTTGGGAGAAGAGGAATGTACTTC. Protein sequence: CASSLGRRGMYF.

This clonotype was counted between two and nine times. This chain connects TRBV5-4 to TRBJ1-1, with D possibly TRBD1 on 6 matching bases. Germline V gene lookup returns CDR1 SGHNT and CDR2 YYREEE (reference sequence). Trimming pared 3 bases from V and 4 bases from J, leaving 13 bases between. The CDR3 consists of 14 residues. The CDR3 is CASSSMRGSTEAFF. CDR3 nucleotide sequence: TGTGCCAGCAGCTCTATGAGGGGGAGCACTGAAGCTTTCTTT.

CDR3 amino acids: CASSLFPGATDTQYF. The CDR3 DNA reads TGTGCCAGCAGCTTATTTCCGGGGGCTACAGATACGCAGTATTTT. This chain uses TRBV11-3 with TRBJ2-3; possibly TRBD1 or TRBD2 for D (6 bases each). Per the germline V gene, CDR1 is SGHNT and CDR2 is YENEEA. This CDR3 region has 15 residues. V shed 2 bases and J shed 3 bases, with 12 bases lying between them.

CDR3 nucleotides: TGTGCCAGCAGCACTCGGGGTCTTTGGGATACGCAGTATTTT. The encoded protein is CASSTRGLWDTQYF. The chain carries TRBV7-2 and TRBJ2-3; D may be TRBD2 (5 bases). This CDR3 contains 14 residues. CDR1 and CDR2 (germline): SGHTA, FQGNSA. Trimming stripped 5 bases from V and 6 bases from J, with 15 bases between.

The J gene is TRBJ2-3, the V gene TRBV9; TRBD2 aligns across 12 bases. Germline V lookup: CDR1 SGDLS, CDR2 YYNGEE. This CDR3 region has 19 residues. J gave up 5 bases and V 0 bases, and 13 bases lay outside the gene matches. CDR3 protein: CASSVGLAGVGPPGDTQYF. In nucleotides, the CDR3 is TGTGCCAGCAGCGTAGGACTAGCGGGAGTAGGGCCCCCTGGAGATACGCAGTATTTT. The complete variable domain, with remaining parts taken from reference TRBV9 and TRBJ2-3, reads DSGVTQTPKHLITATGQRVTLRCSPRSGDLSVYWYQQSLDQGLQFLIQYYNGEERAKGNILERFSAQQFPDLHSELNLSSLELGDSALYFCASSVGLAGVGPPGDTQYFGPGTRLTVL.